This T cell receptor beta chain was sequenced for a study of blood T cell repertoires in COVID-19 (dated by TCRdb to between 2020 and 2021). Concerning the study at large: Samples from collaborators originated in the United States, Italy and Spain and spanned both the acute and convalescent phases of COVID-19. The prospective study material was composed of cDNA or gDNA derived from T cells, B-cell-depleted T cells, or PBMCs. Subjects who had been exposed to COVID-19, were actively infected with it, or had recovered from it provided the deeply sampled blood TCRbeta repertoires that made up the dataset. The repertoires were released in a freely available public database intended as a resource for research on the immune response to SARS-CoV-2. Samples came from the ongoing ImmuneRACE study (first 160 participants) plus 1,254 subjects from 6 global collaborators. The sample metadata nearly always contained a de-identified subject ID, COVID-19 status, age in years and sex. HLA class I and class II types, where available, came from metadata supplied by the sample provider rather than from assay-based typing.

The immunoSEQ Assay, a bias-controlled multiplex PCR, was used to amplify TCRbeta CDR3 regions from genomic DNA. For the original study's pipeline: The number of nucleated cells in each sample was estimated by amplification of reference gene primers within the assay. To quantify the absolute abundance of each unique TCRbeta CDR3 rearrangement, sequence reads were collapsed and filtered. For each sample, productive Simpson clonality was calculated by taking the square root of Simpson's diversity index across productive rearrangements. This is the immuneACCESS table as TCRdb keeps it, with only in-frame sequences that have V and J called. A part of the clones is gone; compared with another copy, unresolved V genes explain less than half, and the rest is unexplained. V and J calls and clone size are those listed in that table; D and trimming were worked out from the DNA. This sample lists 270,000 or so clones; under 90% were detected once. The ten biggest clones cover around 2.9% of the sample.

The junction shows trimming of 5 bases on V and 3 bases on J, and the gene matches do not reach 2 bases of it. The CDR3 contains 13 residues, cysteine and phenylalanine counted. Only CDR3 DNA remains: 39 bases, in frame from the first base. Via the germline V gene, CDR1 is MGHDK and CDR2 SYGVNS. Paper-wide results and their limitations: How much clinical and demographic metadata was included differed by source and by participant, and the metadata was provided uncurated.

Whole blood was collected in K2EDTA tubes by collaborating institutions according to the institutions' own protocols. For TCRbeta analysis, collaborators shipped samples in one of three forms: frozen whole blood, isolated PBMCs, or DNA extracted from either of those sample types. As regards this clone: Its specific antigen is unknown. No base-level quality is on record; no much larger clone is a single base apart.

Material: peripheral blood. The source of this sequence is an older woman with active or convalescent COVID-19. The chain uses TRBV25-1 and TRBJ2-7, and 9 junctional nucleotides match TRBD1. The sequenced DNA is TGTGCCAGCAGTCCGGGACAGGGCTACGAGCAGTACTTC. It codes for CASSPGQGYEQYF.